Here is one TCR beta chain with its context. Its target is unknown. The source of the sample is a study of CD4 T cells in relation to SARS-CoV-2 and coronaviruses. The overall study: The negative reference was HIV-1 Nef peptide pool or peptide-free culture.

Whole-study findings and limits: This crossreactivity analysis covered spike protein alone, no other viral proteins. Compared with monoreactive clones, crossreactive clones showed significantly weaker SARS-CoV-2 expansion.

CD4+ T cells from unexposed donors were obtained before the COVID-19 pandemic (2011-2018). CD4+ T cells were isolated from the cells after less than 13 days of culture. As cell numbers allowed, unexposed-donor CD4+ T cells faced SARS-CoV-2 S/N and four cold-coronavirus spikes. The method was immunoSEQ multiplex PCR; TCRdb's version includes in-frame clones alone and lacks a portion of them. This table has about 24,000 clones, about three quarters appearing once. V lost 5 bases and J 3 bases, leaving 5 bases between the germline ends. The CDR3 runs 11 residues. In germline, CDR1 is DFQATT, CDR2 SNEGSKA (reference sequence).

The sequence was collected from a human donor in good health. The gene calls are TRBV20-1 and TRBJ2-1; D not certain. The sequenced sample consisted of CD4+ T cells from PBMCs, cultured in vitro. The CDR3 sequence is CSAPLYNEQFF. The DNA for the CDR3 is TGCAGTGCTCCTCTCTACAATGAGCAGTTCTTC.